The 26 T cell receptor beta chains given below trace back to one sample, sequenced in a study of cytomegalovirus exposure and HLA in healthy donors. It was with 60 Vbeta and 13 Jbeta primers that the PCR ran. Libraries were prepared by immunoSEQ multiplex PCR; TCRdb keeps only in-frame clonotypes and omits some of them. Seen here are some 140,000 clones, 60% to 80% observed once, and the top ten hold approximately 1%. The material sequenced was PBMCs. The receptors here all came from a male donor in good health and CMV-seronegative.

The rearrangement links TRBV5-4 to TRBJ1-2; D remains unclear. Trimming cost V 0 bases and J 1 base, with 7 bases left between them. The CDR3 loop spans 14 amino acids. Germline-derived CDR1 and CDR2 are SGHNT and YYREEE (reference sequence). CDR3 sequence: CASSLVGGNYGYTF. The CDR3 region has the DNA TGTGCCAGCAGCTTGGTCGGCGGTAACTATGGCTACACCTTC.

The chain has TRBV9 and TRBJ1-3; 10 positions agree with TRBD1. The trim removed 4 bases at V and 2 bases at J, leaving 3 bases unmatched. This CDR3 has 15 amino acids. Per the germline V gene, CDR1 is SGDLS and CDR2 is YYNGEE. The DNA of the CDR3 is TGTGCCAGCAGCCCCGGGACAGGGGCTGGAAACACCATATATTTT. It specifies CASSPGTGAGNTIYF.

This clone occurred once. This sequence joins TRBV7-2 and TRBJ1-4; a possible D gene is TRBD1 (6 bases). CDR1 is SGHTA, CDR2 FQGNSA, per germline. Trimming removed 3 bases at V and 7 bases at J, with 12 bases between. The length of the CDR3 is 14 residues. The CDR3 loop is CASSFGQRIEKLFF. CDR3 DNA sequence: TGTGCCAGCAGCTTCGGACAGAGAATTGAAAAACTGTTTTTT. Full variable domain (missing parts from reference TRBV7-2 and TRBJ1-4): GAGVSQSPSNKVTEKGKDVELRCDPISGHTALYWYRQSLGQGLEFLIYFQGNSAPDKSGLPSDRFSAERTGGSVSTLTIQRTQQEDSAVYLCASSFGQRIEKLFFGSGTQLSVL.

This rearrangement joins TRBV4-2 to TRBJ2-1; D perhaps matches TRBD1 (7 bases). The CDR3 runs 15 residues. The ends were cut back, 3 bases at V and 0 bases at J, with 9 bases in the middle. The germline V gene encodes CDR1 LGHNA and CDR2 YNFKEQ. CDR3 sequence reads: CASSQEGASYNEQFF. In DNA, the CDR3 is TGTGCCAGCAGCCAGGAGGGGGCCTCCTACAATGAGCAGTTCTTC.

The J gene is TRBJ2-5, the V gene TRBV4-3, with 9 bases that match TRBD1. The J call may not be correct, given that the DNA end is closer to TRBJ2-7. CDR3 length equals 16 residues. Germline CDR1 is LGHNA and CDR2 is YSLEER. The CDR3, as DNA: TGCGCCAGCAGCCAAGATCCGGGACAGGGATCCTACGAGCAGTACTTC. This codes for CASSQDPGQGSYEQYF.

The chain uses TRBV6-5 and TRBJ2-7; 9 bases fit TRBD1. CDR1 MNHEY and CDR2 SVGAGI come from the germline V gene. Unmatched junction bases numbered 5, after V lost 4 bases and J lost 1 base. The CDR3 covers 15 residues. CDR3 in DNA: TGTGCCAGCAGTTCCACCGGACAGGGGTCCTACGAGCAGTACTTC. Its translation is CASSSTGQGSYEQYF.

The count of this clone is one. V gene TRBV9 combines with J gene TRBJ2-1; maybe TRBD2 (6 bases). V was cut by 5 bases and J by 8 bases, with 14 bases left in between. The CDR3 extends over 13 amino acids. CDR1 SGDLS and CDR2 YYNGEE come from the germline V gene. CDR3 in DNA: TGTGCCAGCAGAAGCGGGCCCGGGGATGAGCAGTTCTTC. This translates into CASRSGPGDEQFF.

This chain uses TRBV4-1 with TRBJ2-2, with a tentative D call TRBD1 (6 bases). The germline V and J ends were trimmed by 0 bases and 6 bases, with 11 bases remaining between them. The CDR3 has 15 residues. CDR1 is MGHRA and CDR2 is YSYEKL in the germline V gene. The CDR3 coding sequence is TGCGCCAGCAGCCAAGAGGAAGGGGGATCCGGGGAGCTGTTTTTT. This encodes CASSQEEGGSGELFF.

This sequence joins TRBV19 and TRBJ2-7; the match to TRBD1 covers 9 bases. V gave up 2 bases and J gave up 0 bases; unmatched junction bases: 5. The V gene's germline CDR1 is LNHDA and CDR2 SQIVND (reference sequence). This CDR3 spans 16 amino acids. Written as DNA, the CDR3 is TGTGCCAGTAGTATATCCGGGACAGGGTACTCCTACGAGCAGTACTTC. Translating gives CASSISGTGYSYEQYF.

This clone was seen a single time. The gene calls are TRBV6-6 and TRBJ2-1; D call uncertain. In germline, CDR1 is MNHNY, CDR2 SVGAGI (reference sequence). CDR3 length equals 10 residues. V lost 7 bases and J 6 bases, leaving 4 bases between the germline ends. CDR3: CASTLNEQFF. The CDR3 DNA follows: TGTGCCAGCACCCTCAATGAGCAGTTCTTC.

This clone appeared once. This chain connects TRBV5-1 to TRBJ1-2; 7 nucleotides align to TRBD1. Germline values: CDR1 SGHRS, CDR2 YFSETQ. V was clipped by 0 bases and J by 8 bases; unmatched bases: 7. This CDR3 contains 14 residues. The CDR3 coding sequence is TGCGCCAGCAGCTTGGAGTCAGGGGGTCGCGGCTACACCTTC. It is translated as CASSLESGGRGYTF. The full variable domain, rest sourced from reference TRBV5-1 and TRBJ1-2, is KAGVTQTPRYLIKTRGQQVTLSCSPISGHRSVSWYQQTPGQGLQFLFEYFSETQRNKGNFPGRFSGRQFSNSRSEMNVSTLELGDSALYLCASSLESGGRGYTFGSGTRLTVV.

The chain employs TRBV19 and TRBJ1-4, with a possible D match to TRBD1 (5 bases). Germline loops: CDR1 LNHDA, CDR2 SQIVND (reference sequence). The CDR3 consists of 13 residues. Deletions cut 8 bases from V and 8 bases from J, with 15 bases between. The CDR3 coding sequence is TGTGCCAGTGGAGGGCAGGGAGGAGAAAAACTGTTTTTT. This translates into CASGGQGGEKLFF.

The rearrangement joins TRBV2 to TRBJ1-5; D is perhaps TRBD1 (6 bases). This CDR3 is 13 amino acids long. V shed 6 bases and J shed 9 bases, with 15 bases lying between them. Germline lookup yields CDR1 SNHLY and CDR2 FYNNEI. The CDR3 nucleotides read TGTGCCAGCAGAGCGACAGGCTTGGGGCCCCAGCATTTT. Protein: CASRATGLGPQHF.

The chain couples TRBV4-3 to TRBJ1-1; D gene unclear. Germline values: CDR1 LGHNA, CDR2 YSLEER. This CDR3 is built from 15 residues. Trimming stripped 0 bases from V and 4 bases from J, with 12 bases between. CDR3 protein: CASSQERHPGTEAFF. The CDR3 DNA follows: TGCGCCAGCAGCCAAGAAAGACACCCCGGCACTGAAGCTTTCTTT.

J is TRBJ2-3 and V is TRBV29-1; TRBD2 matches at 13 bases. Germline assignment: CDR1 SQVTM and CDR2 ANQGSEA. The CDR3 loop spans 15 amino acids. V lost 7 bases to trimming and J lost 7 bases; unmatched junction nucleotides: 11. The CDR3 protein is CSAGGLAGTPNTQYF. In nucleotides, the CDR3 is TGCAGCGCTGGGGGACTAGCGGGGACCCCAAATACGCAGTATTTT.

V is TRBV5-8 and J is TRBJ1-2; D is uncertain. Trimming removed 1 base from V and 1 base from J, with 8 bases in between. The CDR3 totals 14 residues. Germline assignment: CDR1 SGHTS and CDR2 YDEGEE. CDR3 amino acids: CASSLRGSNYGYTF. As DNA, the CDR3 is TGTGCCAGCAGCTTGCGGGGAAGTAACTATGGCTACACCTTC.

The CDR3 DNA reads TGTGCCAGCAGTCCCAGTGGGCAGGGAACGTTCTATGGAAACACCATATATTTT. It specifies CASSPSGQGTFYGNTIYF. J is TRBJ1-3 and V is TRBV9; the D gene is possibly TRBD1 (5 bases). Trimming took 5 bases from V and 3 from J, leaving 24 bases between them. CDR1 and CDR2 (germline): SGDLS, YYNGEE. The CDR3 extends over 18 amino acids.

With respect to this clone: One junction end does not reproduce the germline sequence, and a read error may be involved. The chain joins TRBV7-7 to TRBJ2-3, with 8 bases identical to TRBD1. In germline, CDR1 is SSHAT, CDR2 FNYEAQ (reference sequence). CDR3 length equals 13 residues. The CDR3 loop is CASSRQGTDTQYF. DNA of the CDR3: TGTGCTAGCAGCAGACAGGGGACAGATACGCAGTATTTT.

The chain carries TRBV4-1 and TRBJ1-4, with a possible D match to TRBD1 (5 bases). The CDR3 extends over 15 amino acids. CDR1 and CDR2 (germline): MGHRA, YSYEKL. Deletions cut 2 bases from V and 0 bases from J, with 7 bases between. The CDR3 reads CASSQNRPTNEKLFF. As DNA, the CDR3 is TGCGCCAGCAGCCAAAACAGGCCAACTAATGAAAAACTGTTTTTT.

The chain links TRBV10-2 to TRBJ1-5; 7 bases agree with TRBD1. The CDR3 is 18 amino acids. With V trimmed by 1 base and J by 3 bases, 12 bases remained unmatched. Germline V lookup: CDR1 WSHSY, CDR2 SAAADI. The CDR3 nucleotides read TGCGCCAGCAGTGAGTTGGGGTACGGGACAGTTACCAATCAGCCCCAGCATTTT. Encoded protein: CASSELGYGTVTNQPQHF.

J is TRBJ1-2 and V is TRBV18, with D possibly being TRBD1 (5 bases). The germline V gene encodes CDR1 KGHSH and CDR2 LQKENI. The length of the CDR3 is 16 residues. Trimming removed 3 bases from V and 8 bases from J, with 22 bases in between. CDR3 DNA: TGTGCCAGCTCACCCCCGGGCAGGGCGGATTCGTACGGCTACACCTTC. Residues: CASSPPGRADSYGYTF.

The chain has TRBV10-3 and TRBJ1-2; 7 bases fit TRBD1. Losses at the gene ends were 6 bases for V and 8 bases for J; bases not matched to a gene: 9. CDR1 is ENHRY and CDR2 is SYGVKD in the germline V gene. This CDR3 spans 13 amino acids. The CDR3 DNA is TGTGCCATCAGCGCAGGGGGGCAGAGGGGCTACACCTTC. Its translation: CAISAGGQRGYTF.

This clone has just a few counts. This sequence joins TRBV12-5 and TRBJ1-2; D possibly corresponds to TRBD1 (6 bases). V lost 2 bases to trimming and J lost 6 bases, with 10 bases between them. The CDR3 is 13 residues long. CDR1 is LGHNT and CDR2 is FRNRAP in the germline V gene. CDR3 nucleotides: TGTGCTAGTGGTTTGCCGAGACAGGATGGCTACACCTTC. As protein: CASGLPRQDGYTF.

This CDR3 reads CASRRTGEETQYF. CDR3 in DNA: TGTGCCAGCAGACGGACAGGGGAGGAGACCCAGTACTTC. This chain joins TRBV25-1 and TRBJ2-5; 9 nucleotides align to TRBD1. The ends lost 6 bases at V and 5 bases at J; junction bases unmatched: 4. CDR3 length: 13 amino acids. Germline values: CDR1 MGHDK, CDR2 SYGVNS.

Here the CDR3 reads CASSWGQGYEQYF. CDR3 nucleotides: TGTGCCAGCAGCTGGGGACAGGGCTACGAGCAGTACTTC. The V gene is TRBV5-6, the J gene TRBJ2-7; 9 positions agree with TRBD1. The trim removed 3 bases at V and 3 bases at J, leaving 1 base unmatched. This CDR3 has 13 amino acids. Per germline, CDR1 SGHDT and CDR2 YYEEEE.

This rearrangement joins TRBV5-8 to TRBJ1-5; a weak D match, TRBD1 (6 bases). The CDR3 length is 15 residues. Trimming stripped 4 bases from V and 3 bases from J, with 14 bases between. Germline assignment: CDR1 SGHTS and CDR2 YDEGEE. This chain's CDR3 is CASSLAQGYNQPQHF. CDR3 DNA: TGTGCCAGCAGCCTGGCACAGGGTTACAATCAGCCCCAGCATTTT. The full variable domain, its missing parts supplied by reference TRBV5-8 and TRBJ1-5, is EAGVTQSPTHLIKTRGQQATLRCSPISGHTSVYWYQQALGLGLQFLLWYDEGEERNRGNFPPRFSGRQFPNYSSELNVNALELEDSALYLCASSLAQGYNQPQHFGDGTRLSIL.